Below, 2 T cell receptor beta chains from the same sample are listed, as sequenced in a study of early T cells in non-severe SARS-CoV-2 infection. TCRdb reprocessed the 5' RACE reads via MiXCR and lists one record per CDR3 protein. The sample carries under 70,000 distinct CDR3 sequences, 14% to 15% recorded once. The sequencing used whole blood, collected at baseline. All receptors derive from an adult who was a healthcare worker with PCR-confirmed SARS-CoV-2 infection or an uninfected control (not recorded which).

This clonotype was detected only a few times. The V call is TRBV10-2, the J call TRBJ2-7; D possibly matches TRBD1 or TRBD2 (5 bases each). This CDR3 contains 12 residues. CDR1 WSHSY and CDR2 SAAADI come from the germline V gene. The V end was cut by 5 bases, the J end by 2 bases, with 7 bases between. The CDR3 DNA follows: TGCGCCAGCAGTCCGGGGCCCTACGAGCAGTACTTC. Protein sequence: CASSPGPYEQYF.

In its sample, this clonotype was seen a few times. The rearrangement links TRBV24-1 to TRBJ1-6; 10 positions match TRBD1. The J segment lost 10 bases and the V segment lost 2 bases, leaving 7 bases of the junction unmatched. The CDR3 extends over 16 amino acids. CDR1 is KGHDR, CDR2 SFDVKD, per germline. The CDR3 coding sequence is TGTGCCACCAGTGATTCCCGACAGGGGGCATCATCACCCCTCCACTTT. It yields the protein CATSDSRQGASSPLHF.